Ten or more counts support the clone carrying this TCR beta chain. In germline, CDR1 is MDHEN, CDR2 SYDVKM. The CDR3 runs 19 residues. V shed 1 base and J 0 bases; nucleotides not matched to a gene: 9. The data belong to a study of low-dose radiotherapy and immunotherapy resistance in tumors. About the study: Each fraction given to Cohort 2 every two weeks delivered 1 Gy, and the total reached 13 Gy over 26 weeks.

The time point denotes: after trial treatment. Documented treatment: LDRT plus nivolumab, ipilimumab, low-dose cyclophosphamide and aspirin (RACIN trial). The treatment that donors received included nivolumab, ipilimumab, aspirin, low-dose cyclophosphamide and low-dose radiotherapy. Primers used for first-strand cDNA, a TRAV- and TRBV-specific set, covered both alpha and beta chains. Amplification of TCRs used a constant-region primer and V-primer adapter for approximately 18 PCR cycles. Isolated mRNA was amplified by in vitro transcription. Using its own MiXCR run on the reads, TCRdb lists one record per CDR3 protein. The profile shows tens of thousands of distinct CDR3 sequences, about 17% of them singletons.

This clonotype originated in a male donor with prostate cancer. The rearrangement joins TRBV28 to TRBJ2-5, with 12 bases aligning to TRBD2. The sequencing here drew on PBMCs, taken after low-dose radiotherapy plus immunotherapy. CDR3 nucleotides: TGTGCCAGCAGTTTATCCCCTACCGGGACTAGCGGGTACCAAGAGACCCAGTACTTC. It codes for CASSLSPTGTSGYQETQYF. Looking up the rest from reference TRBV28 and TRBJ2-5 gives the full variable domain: DVKVTQSSRYLVKRTGEKVFLECVQDMDHENMFWYRQDPGLGLRLIYFSYDVKMKEKGDIPEGYSVSREKKERFSLILESASTNQTSMYLCASSLSPTGTSGYQETQYFGPGTRLLVL.